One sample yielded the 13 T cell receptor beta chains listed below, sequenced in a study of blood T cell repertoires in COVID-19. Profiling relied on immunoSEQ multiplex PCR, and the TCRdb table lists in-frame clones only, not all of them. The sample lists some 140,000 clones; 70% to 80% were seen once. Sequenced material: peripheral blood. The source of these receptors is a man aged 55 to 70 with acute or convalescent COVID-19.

For the CDR3, the DNA is TGTGCCAGCAGCTTGACTGTTAGCTCCTACAATGAGCAGTTCTTC. It yields the protein CASSLTVSSYNEQFF. The chain carries TRBV7-2 and TRBJ2-1; D ambiguous. Per germline, CDR1 SGHTA and CDR2 FQGNSA. V lost 3 bases to trimming and J lost 0 bases, with 9 bases between them. The CDR3 has 15 residues.

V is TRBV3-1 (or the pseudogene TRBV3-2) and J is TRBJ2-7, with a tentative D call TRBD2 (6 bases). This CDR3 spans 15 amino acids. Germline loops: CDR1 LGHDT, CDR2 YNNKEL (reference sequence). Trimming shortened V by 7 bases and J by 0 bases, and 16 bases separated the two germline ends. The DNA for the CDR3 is TGTGCCAGCAACCCCCCGGGACTGAGCTCCTACGAGCAGTACTTC. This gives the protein CASNPPGLSSYEQYF.

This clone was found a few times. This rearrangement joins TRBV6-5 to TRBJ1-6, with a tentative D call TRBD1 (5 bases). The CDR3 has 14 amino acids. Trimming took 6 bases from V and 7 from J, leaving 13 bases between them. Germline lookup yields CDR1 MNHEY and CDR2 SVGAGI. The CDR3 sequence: CASSHPGGNSPLHF. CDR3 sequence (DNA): TGTGCCAGCAGCCACCCGGGGGGAAATTCACCCCTCCACTTT.

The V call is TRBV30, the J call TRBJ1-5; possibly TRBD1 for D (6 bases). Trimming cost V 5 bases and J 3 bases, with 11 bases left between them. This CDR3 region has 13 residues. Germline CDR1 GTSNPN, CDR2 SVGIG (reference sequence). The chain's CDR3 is CAWGGAVNQPQHF. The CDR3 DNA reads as TGTGCCTGGGGGGGGGCAGTCAATCAGCCCCAGCATTTT.

The CDR3 protein is CASRPGGGGNTIYF. In DNA form, the CDR3 reads TGTGCCAGCAGACCGGGAGGGGGTGGAAACACCATATATTTT. V and J are TRBV6-5 and TRBJ1-3; TRBD1 might be the D (6 bases). Per germline, CDR1 MNHEY and CDR2 SVGAGI. The CDR3 is 14 amino acids. The V end lost 6 bases, the J end lost 3 bases, and 12 bases lay between the germline ends.

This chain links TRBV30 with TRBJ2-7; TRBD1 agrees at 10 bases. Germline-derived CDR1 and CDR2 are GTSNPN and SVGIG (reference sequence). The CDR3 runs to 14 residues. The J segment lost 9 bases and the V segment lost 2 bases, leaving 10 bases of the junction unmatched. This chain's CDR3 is CAWSRTGGLPRQYF. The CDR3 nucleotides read TGTGCCTGGAGTCGGACAGGGGGGTTACCTCGGCAGTACTTC.

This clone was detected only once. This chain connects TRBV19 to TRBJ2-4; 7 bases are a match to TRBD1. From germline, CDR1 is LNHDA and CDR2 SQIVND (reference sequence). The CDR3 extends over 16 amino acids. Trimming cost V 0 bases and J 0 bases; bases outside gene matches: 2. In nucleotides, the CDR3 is TGTGCCAGTAGTATAGAGACAGGGATAGCCAAAAACATTCAGTACTTC. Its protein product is CASSIETGIAKNIQYF.

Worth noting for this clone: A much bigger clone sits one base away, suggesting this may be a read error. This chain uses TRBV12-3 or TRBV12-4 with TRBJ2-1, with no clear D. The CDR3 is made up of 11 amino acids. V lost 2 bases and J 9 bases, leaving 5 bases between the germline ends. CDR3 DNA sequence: TGTGCCAGCAGTTTACTCGGTGAGCAGTTCTTC. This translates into CASSLLGEQFF.

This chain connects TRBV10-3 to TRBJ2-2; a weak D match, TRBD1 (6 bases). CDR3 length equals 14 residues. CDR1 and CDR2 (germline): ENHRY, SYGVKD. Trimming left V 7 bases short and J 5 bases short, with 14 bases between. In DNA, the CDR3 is TGTGCCATCACCGCTTTTACAGGGACCGGGGAGCTGTTTTTT. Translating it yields CAITAFTGTGELFF.

The CDR3 coding sequence is TGTGCCAGCAGTAAACAGGGGGCACCCAGTACCTACTACGAGCAGTACTTC. Protein sequence: CASSKQGAPSTYYEQYF. The genes are TRBV6-2 or TRBV6-3 and TRBJ2-7, with 9 bases matching TRBD1. There are 17 residues in the CDR3. V dropped 5 bases and J dropped 3; count of bases not matched to a gene: 14. The germline V gene encodes CDR1 MNHEY and CDR2 SVGEGT.

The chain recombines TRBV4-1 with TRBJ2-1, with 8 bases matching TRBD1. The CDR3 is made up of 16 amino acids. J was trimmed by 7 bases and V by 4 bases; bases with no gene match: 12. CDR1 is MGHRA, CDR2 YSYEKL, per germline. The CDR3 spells CASSRGQGGFVNEQFF. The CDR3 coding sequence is TGCGCCAGCAGCCGAGGACAGGGAGGTTTTGTGAATGAGCAGTTCTTC.

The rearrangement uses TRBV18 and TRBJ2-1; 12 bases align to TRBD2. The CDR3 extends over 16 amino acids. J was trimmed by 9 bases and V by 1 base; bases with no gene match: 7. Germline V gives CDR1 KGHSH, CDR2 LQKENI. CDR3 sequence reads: CASSPQRLAGAIEQFF. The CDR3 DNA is TGTGCCAGCTCACCACAACGACTAGCGGGAGCTATTGAGCAGTTCTTC. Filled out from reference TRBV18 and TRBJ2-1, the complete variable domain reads NAGVMQNPRHLVRRRGQEARLRCSPMKGHSHVYWYRQLPEEGLKFMVYLQKENIIDESGMPKERFSAEFPKEGPSILRIQQVVRGDSAAYFCASSPQRLAGAIEQFFGPGTRLTVL.

CDR3 bases: TGTGCCAGCAGTTTTATCGGGGGAGGCACTGAAGCTTTCTTT. It yields the protein CASSFIGGGTEAFF. The chain recombines TRBV28 with TRBJ1-1; D perhaps matches TRBD1 (5 bases). CDR3 length: 14 amino acids. The V gene's germline CDR1 is MDHEN and CDR2 SYDVKM. V was pared by 3 bases and J by 4 bases, with 12 bases between.